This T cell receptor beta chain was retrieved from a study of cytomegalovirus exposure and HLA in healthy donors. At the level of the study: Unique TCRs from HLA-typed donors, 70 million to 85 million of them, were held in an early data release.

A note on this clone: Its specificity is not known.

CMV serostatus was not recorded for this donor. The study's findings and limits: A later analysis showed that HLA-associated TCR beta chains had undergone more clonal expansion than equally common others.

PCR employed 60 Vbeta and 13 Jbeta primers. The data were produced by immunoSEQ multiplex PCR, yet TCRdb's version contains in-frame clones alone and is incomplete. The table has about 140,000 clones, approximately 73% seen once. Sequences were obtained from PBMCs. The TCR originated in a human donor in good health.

The DNA for the CDR3 is TGTGCCAGCAGTATAGACTTGAACACTGAAGCTTTCTTT. Translation gives CASSIDLNTEAFF. The chain has TRBV2 and TRBJ1-1; D gene ambiguous. The CDR3 sequence is 13 residues long. V lost 5 bases and J lost 0, with 7 bases in between. Looked up from germline, CDR1 is SNHLY and CDR2 is FYNNEI. The complete variable domain, with remaining parts taken from reference TRBV2 and TRBJ1-1, reads EPEVTQTPSHQVTQMGQEVILRCVPISNHLYFYWYRQILGQKVEFLVSFYNNEISEKSEIFDDQFSVERPDGSNFTLKIRSTKLEDSAMYFCASSIDLNTEAFFGQGTRLTVV.